What follows is one TCR beta chain and its context. The data were produced by immunoSEQ multiplex PCR, yet TCRdb's version contains in-frame clones alone and is incomplete. Among approximately 160,000 clones listed, around 83% were seen once. This record belongs to a study of blood T cell repertoires in COVID-19. At the level of the study: The study drew acute and convalescent COVID-19 samples from the United States, Italy and Spain.

Deletions cut 6 bases from V and 0 bases from J, with 15 bases between. The CDR3 extends over 16 amino acids. Germline CDR1 and CDR2: SGHTA and FQGTGA. The specimen was peripheral blood. V is TRBV7-3 and J is TRBJ2-1; D possibly corresponds to TRBD2 (5 bases). The source of this sequence is a man over 45 with active or convalescent COVID-19. CDR3: CASRLRSGDSYNEQFF. DNA of the CDR3: TGTGCCAGCAGACTAAGGTCCGGGGACTCCTACAATGAGCAGTTCTTC. Together with reference TRBV7-3 and TRBJ2-1, the CDR3 gives the full variable domain: GAGVSQTPSNKVTEKGKYVELRCDPISGHTALYWYRQSLGQGPEFLIYFQGTGAADDSGLPNDRFFAVRPEGSVSTLKIQRTERGDSAVYLCASRLRSGDSYNEQFFGPGTRLTVL.